The present T cell receptor beta chain was sequenced within a study of T cell clonotyping in hematopoietic cell transplantation. Note on this clone: What it binds is not known.

V dropped 5 bases and J dropped 7; count of bases not matched to a gene: 12. In germline, CDR1 is SEHNR, CDR2 FQNEAQ (reference sequence). CDR3 length equals 16 residues. Study-level points and caveats: No sorting was done, leaving CD4 and CD8 contributions mixed. At the given depth, recipient repertoires were over 95% de novo clonotypes. Pathologically expanded recipient clonotypes increased progressively from day 30 to day 180 as diversity fell. Broader posttransplant TCR repertoire diversity was predicted by graft donor and pretransplant recipient Inverse Simpson Index values.

Libraries were prepared by immunoSEQ multiplex PCR; TCRdb keeps only in-frame clonotypes and omits some of them. The sample holds about 43,000 clones, nearly 97% seen once. The chain combines TRBV7-9 with TRBJ1-3; 9 positions agree with TRBD1. This clonotype originated in a man aged 25-40 years in good health. Some clones in this sample may be carry-over from other donors' samples. The sequencing input was peripheral blood mononuclear cells. The CDR3 nucleotides read TGTGCCAGCAGCCCTGGGACAGGGATGGGTTGGAACACCATATATTTT. This sequence encodes CASSPGTGMGWNTIYF.